These 23 T cell receptor beta chains originate from one sample sequenced in a study of cytomegalovirus exposure and HLA in healthy donors. Data came from immunoSEQ multiplex PCR; TCRdb stores just in-frame clones and leaves some out. The profile shows around 250,000 clones, 90% of them singletons. The material sequenced was PBMCs. The receptors stem from a woman between 18 and 29 years old in good health and CMV-seronegative.

DNA of the CDR3: TGTGCCAGCAGCCCAGGAAATGAAAAACTGTTTTTT. This codes for CASSPGNEKLFF. The chain links TRBV7-9 to TRBJ1-4, with D hard to call. V dropped 5 bases and J dropped 5 bases, with 6 bases sitting between them. Germline values: CDR1 SEHNR, CDR2 FQNEAQ (reference sequence). CDR3 length equals 12 residues.

This clone was picked up a small number of times. The chain has TRBV5-1 and TRBJ1-6; 12 bases are shared with TRBD1. CDR3 size: 16 residues. Germline V CDR1 and CDR2: SGHRS, YFSETQ. J gave up 10 bases and V 1 base, and 6 bases lay outside the gene matches. CDR3 loop: CASSLLGQGAGSPLHF. In DNA, the CDR3 is TGCGCCAGCAGCTTGTTGGGACAGGGGGCCGGATCACCCCTCCACTTT.

This clone was picked up one time. The V and J genes are TRBV6-1 and TRBJ2-3; TRBD2 aligns across 10 bases. V dropped 7 bases and J dropped 6; count of bases not matched to a gene: 10. The CDR3 runs 15 residues. Germline V gene data show CDR1 as MNHNS and CDR2 as SASEGT. Written as DNA, the CDR3 is TGTGCCAGCACGTCTCTAGCGGGGGACGGGGATACGCAGTATTTT. It yields the protein CASTSLAGDGDTQYF.

This clone was seen once. The chain carries TRBV6-5 and TRBJ1-1, with D maybe TRBD1 (5 bases). This CDR3 spans 13 amino acids. V was clipped by 6 bases and J by 5 bases, with 13 bases between them. Germline CDR1 is MNHEY and CDR2 is SVGAGI. The CDR3: CASRGERKTEAFF. DNA of the CDR3: TGTGCCAGCAGAGGGGAAAGAAAAACTGAAGCTTTCTTT.

This chain links TRBV6-1 with TRBJ1-2; 9 bases map to TRBD1. This CDR3 has 18 residues. After removal of 0 bases from V and 4 bases from J, the junction contained 12 bases not matched to a gene. The germline V gene has CDR1 MNHNS and CDR2 SASEGT. The CDR3 here is CASSEARAGQGRLYGYTF. The CDR3 DNA reads TGTGCCAGCAGTGAAGCTAGGGCCGGACAGGGGCGACTCTATGGCTACACCTTC.

The rearrangement links TRBV6-1 to TRBJ1-1, with a weak D call TRBD1 (5 bases). The length of the CDR3 is 13 residues. V lost 10 bases and J lost 3, with 15 bases in between. CDR1 is MNHNS, CDR2 SASEGT, per germline. CDR3 in DNA: TGTGCCACCCAGGAGGGGCTGCACACTGAAGCTTTCTTT. Translating it yields CATQEGLHTEAFF.

As concerns this clone: Other nucleotide sequences in the sample specify the same CDR3. The V gene is TRBV15, the J gene TRBJ1-1; D is ambiguous. This CDR3 is built from 13 residues. The V gene's germline CDR1 is LNHNV and CDR2 YYDKDF (reference sequence). Trimming shortened V by 1 base and J by 1 base, and 4 bases separated the two germline ends. The CDR3 protein is CATSRGQNTEAFF. The CDR3 DNA reads as TGTGCCACCAGCAGAGGACAGAACACTGAAGCTTTCTTT.

The V and J genes are TRBV4-1 and TRBJ2-6; TRBD1 matches at 7 bases. Germline V gene data show CDR1 as MGHRA and CDR2 as YSYEKL. There are 17 residues in the CDR3. The V gene end was trimmed by 0 bases and the J gene end by 5 bases; junction bases not matched to a gene: 7. CDR3 sequence (DNA): TGCGCCAGCAGCCAAGACCAAGGACAGGTACGGGCCAACGTCCTGACTTTC. It encodes CASSQDQGQVRANVLTF.

This chain connects TRBV4-1 to TRBJ1-1; perhaps TRBD1 as D (6 bases). The germline V gene encodes CDR1 MGHRA and CDR2 YSYEKL. The V gene lost 1 base and the J gene lost 5 bases, with 11 bases spanning the gap. The CDR3 length is 14 residues. DNA for the CDR3: TGCGCCAGCAGCCAAGGGCAGGGGTATACTGAAGCTTTCTTT. Protein: CASSQGQGYTEAFF.

This chain joins TRBV6-1 and TRBJ2-5; a possible D gene is TRBD1 (7 bases). The CDR3 has 15 amino acids. V shed 10 bases and J shed 2 bases, with 20 bases lying between them. Germline CDR1 is MNHNS and CDR2 is SASEGT. The CDR3 spells CATYPWQGGQETQYF. DNA of the CDR3: TGTGCCACCTACCCATGGCAGGGGGGACAAGAGACCCAGTACTTC.

The J gene is TRBJ1-2, the V gene TRBV11-2, with TRBD1 identical over 8 bases. The CDR3 sequence is 15 residues long. Unmatched junction bases numbered 9, after V lost 5 bases and J lost 4 bases. Germline V gene data show CDR1 as SGHAT and CDR2 as FQNNGV. This CDR3 reads CASSATGGTLYGYTF. The CDR3, as DNA: TGTGCCAGCAGCGCCACAGGGGGGACCCTCTATGGCTACACCTTC.

The CDR3 DNA reads TGTGCCAGCAGCTTAGGAAACAGGTTTAATTCACCCCTCCACTTT. It codes for CASSLGNRFNSPLHF. This chain joins TRBV11-2 and TRBJ1-6, with D perhaps matching TRBD1 (5 bases). CDR3 length: 15 residues. Trimming removed 1 base at V and 6 bases at J, with 10 bases between. Germline CDR1 SGHAT, CDR2 FQNNGV.

CDR3 in DNA: TGTGCCAGCAGCTTAGGCGTCTCTGGGGCCAACGTCCTGACTTTC. Protein: CASSLGVSGANVLTF. This chain uses TRBV7-9 with TRBJ2-6; D is ambiguous. CDR3 length: 15 amino acids. V dropped 1 base and J dropped 0 bases, with 4 bases sitting between them. The V gene's germline CDR1 is SEHNR and CDR2 FQNEAQ (reference sequence). The whole variable domain, remainder taken from reference TRBV7-9 and TRBJ2-6, is DTGVSQNPRHKITKRGQNVTFRCDPISEHNRLYWYRQTLGQGPEFLTYFQNEAQLEKSRLLSDRFSAERPKGSFSTLEIQRTEQGDSAMYLCASSLGVSGANVLTFGAGSRLTVL.

This sequence joins TRBV5-1 and TRBJ2-1; a possible D gene is TRBD2 (6 bases). Germline CDR1 and CDR2: SGHRS and YFSETQ. Trimming removed 0 bases from V and 4 bases from J, with 11 bases in between. CDR3 length: 15 residues. CDR3 sequence (DNA): TGCGCCAGCAGCTTGGAGCGGACTAAATACAATGAGCAGTTCTTC. The encoded protein is CASSLERTKYNEQFF.

The V call is TRBV7-7, the J call TRBJ2-2, with 8 bases lining up with TRBD2. Germline assignment: CDR1 SSHAT and CDR2 FNYEAQ (reference sequence). Germline trimming cut 1 base from V and 0 bases from J; bases unmatched to any gene: 10. The CDR3 runs 19 residues. The CDR3 bases are TGTGCCAGCAGCTTAGAGGTCTGGCGGGAGGTCGCGAACACCGGGGAGCTGTTTTTT. Translated: CASSLEVWREVANTGELFF.

This chain uses TRBV7-6 with TRBJ2-2; 9 bases agree with TRBD2. The germline V gene has CDR1 SGHVS and CDR2 FNYEAQ. CDR3 size: 14 residues. V lost 2 bases and J lost 8; bases outside the gene matches: 3. CDR3 sequence reads: CASSLPSGEGELFF. The CDR3 nucleotides are TGTGCCAGCAGCTTACCTAGCGGGGAAGGGGAGCTGTTTTTT.

The chain joins TRBV6-5 to TRBJ2-1; 9 bases are shared with TRBD1. The germline V gene has CDR1 MNHEY and CDR2 SVGAGI. The CDR3 sequence is 15 residues long. J was trimmed by 8 bases and V by 6 bases; bases with no gene match: 11. For the CDR3, the DNA is TGTGCCAGCAGCCGCTCCGGGACAGGGATATATGAGCAGTTCTTC. The encoded protein is CASSRSGTGIYEQFF.

The rearrangement uses TRBV29-1 and TRBJ2-3, with 9 nucleotides matching TRBD2. The CDR3 totals 14 residues. Germline CDR1 is SQVTM and CDR2 is ANQGSEA. Losses at the gene ends were 7 bases for V and 1 base for J; bases not matched to a gene: 6. Written as DNA, the CDR3 is TGCAGCGGTGCTAGCGGGGCGGGCACAGATACGCAGTATTTT. Protein: CSGASGAGTDTQYF.

The V gene is TRBV7-9, the J gene TRBJ1-6, with 7 nucleotides matching TRBD1. The CDR3 consists of 16 residues. From germline, CDR1 is SEHNR and CDR2 FQNEAQ (reference sequence). V lost 4 bases and J lost 6; bases outside the gene matches: 9. The CDR3 reads CASSSTGEGRNSPLHF. The CDR3, as DNA: TGTGCCAGCAGCTCCACAGGGGAAGGGCGTAATTCACCCCTCCACTTT.

The rearrangement uses TRBV5-1 and TRBJ1-3, with a weak D call TRBD1 (5 bases). V was cut by 0 bases and J by 4 bases, with 14 bases left in between. The CDR3 consists of 16 residues. Germline loops: CDR1 SGHRS, CDR2 YFSETQ. The CDR3 reads CASSLASSGPGNTIYF. DNA for the CDR3: TGCGCCAGCAGCTTGGCGTCGTCAGGGCCAGGAAACACCATATATTTT.

V gene TRBV29-1 combines with J gene TRBJ2-1; tentative D call: TRBD2 (6 bases). The CDR3 covers 12 residues. Germline loops: CDR1 SQVTM, CDR2 ANQGSEA. The germline V and J ends were trimmed by 7 bases and 7 bases, with 14 bases remaining between them. CDR3 in DNA: TGCAGCGCTGACGGAGGGGCGAATGAGCAGTTCTTC. Amino acid sequence: CSADGGANEQFF.

The chain couples TRBV2 to TRBJ2-3; possible D gene TRBD2, 5 bases. This CDR3 is 14 amino acids long. Trimming took 9 bases from V and 0 from J, leaving 13 bases between them. Germline V gives CDR1 SNHLY, CDR2 FYNNEI. The CDR3 is CASSEKSSTDTQYF. DNA of the CDR3: TGTGCCAGTAGCGAGAAGTCTAGCACAGATACGCAGTATTTT.

This rearrangement joins TRBV4-1 to TRBJ1-2, with D perhaps TRBD1 (5 bases). The CDR3 totals 14 residues. V was trimmed by 3 bases and J by 0 bases, leaving 8 bases between them. Germline V gene lookup returns CDR1 MGHRA and CDR2 YSYEKL. The DNA for the CDR3 is TGCGCCAGCAGCCAGGAGACAGCTAACTATGGCTACACCTTC. Protein sequence: CASSQETANYGYTF.